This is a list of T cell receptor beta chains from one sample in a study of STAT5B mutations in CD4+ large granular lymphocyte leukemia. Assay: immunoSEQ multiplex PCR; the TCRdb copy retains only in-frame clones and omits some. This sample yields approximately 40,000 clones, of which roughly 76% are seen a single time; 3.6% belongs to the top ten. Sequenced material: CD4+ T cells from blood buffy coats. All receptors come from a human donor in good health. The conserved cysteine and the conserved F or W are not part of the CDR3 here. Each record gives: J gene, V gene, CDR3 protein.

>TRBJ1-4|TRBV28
ASSRRQGAIGEKLF
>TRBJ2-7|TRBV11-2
ASSLEGLDYEQY
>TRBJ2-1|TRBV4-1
ASSQEEGAPMNEQF
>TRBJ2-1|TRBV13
ASSLGSSWAGGTYNEQF
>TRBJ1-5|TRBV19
ASSIKGMGSQPQH
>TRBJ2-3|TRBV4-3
ASSQDTQRSTDTQY
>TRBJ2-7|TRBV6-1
ASSDPYEQY
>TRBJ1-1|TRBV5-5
ASSPRFILAEAF
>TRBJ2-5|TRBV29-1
SVETKGRPKGETQY
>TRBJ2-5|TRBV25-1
ASSDGGRETQY
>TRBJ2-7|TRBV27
ASSPRLLANYEQY
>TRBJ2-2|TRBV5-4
ASHGGFGTGELF
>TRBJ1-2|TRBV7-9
ASSPRDRGLGYGYT
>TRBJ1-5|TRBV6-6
ASSQQGIPQH
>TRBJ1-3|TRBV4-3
ASSLTTSPQGNTIY
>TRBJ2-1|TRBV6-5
ASSYSLAGGYNEQF
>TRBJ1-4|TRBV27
ASSYREGEKLF
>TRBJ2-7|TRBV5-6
ASSFAYEQY
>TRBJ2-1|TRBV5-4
ASSLSWAGGFGEQF
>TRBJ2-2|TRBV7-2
ASSVGRLVGELF
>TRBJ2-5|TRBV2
ASKGETQY
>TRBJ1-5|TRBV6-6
ASSYSSVNQPQH
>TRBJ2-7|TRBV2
ASYLGAMSSYEQY
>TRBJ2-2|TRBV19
ASSPDRGIDGELF
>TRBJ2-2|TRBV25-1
ASREGASWSGELF
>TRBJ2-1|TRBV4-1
ASSGLGQGAYNEQF
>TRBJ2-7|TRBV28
ASSLAGDNFYEQY
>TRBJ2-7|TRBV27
ASSRVPLNYEQY
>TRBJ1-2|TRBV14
ASSRSVNYGYT
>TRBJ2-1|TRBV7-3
ASSLSGARGNEQF
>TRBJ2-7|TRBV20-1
SARRDSEQY
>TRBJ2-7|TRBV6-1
AIKSGGEPYEQY
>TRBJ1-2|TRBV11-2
ASSFGGRSNYGYT
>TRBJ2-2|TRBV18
ASSPPGQGNTGELF
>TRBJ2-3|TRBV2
ATAGGPPLDTQY
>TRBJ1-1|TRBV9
ASSPQGTNTEAF